The clone carrying this TCR beta chain was seen only a few times. The data were taken from a study of blood T cells in healthy people across ages. The CDR3 has 18 residues. In germline, CDR1 is MDHEN, CDR2 SYDVKM. J was trimmed by 2 bases and V by 2 bases; bases with no gene match: 12. A J-beta primer mix and a sample-barcoded 5' primer were used in a second PCR of roughly 7 to 12 cycles. TCRdb passed the 5' RACE reads through MiXCR, listing each CDR3 protein once. The repertoire holds around 990,000 distinct CDR3 sequences, 35% to 40% seen once, with roughly 14% in the top ten. J is TRBJ2-3 and V is TRBV28, with 8 bases that match TRBD2. Sequencing input: blood. This sequence originates from a man younger than 30 in good health. This chain's CDR3 is CASSLPRSAGVHTDTQYF. CDR3 DNA: TGTGCCAGCAGTTTACCCCGTTCAGCGGGGGTCCACACAGATACGCAGTATTTT.